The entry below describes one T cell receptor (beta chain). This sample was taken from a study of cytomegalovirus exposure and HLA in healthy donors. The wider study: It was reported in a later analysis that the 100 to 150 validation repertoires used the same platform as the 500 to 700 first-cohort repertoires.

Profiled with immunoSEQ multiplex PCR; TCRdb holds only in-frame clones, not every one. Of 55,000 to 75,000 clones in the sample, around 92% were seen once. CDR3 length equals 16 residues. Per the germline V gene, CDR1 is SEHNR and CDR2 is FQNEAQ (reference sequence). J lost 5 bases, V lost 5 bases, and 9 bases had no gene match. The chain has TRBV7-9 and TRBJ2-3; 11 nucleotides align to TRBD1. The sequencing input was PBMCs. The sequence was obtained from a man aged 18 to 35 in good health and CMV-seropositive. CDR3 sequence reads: CASSLSDRGREDTQYF. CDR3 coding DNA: TGTGCCAGCAGCCTATCGGACAGGGGGCGCGAAGATACGCAGTATTTT.